This T cell receptor beta chain was captured in a study of identical twins. TCRdb re-derived calls from the 5' RACE reads in MiXCR, one entry per CDR3 protein. The table records a few hundred thousand distinct CDR3 sequences, 20% to 25% of them present only once. These data also featured in a second study, about T cells expressing NK-cell markers. Per that paper: NKG2C+ dominant clonotype frequencies in 5 or 6 donors were about 1.0-8% of CD8+ T cells. HCMV specificity of the expanded NKG2C+ T cell clones was not established.

Sequences were obtained from CD4+ T cells sorted from blood. The TCR comes from a woman younger than 35 in good health.

CDR3 bases: TGTGCTAGTGGTTTCGGCGGTAGCGGGACCGGGGAGCTGTTTTTT. Its translation: CASGFGGSGTGELFF. The rearrangement uses TRBV12-5 and TRBJ2-2, with 7 bases aligning to TRBD2. Germline values: CDR1 LGHNT, CDR2 FRNRAP. CDR3 length: 15 amino acids. The junction had 6 bases not matched to a gene; V was cut back by 3 bases and J by 5 bases.